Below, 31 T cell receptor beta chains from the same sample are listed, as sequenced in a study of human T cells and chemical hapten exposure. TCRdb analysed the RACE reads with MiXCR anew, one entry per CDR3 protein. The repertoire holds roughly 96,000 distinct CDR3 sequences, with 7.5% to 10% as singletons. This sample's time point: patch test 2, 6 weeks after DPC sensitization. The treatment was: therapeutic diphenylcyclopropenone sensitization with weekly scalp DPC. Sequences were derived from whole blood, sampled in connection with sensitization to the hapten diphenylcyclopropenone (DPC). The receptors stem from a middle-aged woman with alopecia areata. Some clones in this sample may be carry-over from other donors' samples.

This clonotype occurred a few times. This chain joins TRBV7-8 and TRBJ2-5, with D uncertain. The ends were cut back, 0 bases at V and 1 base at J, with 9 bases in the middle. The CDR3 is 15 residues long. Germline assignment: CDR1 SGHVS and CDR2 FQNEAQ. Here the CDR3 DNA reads TGTGCCAGCAGCTTAGCTCGGTGGGTCCAAGAGACCCAGTACTTC. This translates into CASSLARWVQETQYF.

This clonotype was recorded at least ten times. The CDR3 DNA reads as TGCAGCGTTGAGGGACAGCACCTCTACGAGCAGTACTTC. Protein sequence: CSVEGQHLYEQYF. The rearrangement links TRBV29-1 to TRBJ2-7; 7 nucleotides agree with TRBD1. With V trimmed by 3 bases and J by 3 bases, 5 bases remained unmatched. Germline values: CDR1 SQVTM, CDR2 ANQGSEA. The CDR3 has 13 amino acids.

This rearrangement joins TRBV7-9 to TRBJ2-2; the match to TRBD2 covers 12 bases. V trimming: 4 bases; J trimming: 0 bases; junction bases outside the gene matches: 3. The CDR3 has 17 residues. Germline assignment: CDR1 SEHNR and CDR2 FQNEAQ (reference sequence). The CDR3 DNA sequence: TGTGCCAGCAGCTCCCTAGCGGGAGGGGCGAACACCGGGGAGCTGTTTTTT. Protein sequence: CASSSLAGGANTGELFF.

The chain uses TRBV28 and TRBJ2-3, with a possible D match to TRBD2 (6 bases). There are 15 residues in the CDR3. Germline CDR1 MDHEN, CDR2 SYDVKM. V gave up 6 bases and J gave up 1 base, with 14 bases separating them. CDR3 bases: TGTGCCAGCAGCCCGTCTAGCGTACGCACAGATACGCAGTATTTT. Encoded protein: CASSPSSVRTDTQYF.

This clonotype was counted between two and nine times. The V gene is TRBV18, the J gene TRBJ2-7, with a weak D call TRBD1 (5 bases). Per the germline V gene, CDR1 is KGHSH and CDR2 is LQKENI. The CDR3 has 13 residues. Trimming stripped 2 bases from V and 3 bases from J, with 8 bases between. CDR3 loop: CASSPSRDYEQYF. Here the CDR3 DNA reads TGTGCCAGCTCACCAAGCAGGGACTACGAGCAGTACTTC.

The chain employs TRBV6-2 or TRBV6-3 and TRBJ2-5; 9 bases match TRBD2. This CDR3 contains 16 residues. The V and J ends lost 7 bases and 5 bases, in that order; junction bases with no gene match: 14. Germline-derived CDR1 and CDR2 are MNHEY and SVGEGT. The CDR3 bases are TGTGCCAGCAAGATAGGGGGACTAGCATTTTTTGAGACCCAGTACTTC. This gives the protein CASKIGGLAFFETQYF.

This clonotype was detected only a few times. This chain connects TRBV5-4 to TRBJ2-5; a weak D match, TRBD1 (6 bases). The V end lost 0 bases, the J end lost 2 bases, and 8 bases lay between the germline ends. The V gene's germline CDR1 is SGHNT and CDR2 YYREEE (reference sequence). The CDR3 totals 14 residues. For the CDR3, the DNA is TGTGCCAGCAGCTTGGCTCAGGGGCAAGAGACCCAGTACTTC. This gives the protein CASSLAQGQETQYF.

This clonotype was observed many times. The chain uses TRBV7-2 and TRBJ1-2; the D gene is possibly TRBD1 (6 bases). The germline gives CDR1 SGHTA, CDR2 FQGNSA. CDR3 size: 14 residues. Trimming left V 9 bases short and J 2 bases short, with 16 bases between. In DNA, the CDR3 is TGTGCCAGTGTCCGACTTGGACAGAACTATGGCTACACCTTC. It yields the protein CASVRLGQNYGYTF.

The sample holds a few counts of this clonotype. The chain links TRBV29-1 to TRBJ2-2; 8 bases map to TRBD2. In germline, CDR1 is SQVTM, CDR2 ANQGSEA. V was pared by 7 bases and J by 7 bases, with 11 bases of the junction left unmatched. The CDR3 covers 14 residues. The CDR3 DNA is TGCAGCGCAAGCTTGCGGGGGGCTAACGGGGAGCTGTTTTTT. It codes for CSASLRGANGELFF.

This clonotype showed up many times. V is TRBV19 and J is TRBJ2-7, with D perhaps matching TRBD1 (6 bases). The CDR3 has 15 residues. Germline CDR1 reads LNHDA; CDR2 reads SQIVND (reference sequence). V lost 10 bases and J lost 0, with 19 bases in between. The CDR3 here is CATTTGGPSSYEQYF. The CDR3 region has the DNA TGTGCCACCACCACTGGGGGCCCAAGCTCCTACGAGCAGTACTTC.

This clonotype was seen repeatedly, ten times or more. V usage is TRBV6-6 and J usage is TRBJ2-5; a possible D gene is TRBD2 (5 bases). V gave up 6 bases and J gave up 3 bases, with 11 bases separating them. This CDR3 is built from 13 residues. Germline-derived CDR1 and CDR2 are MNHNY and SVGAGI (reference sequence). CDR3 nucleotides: TGTGCCAGCAGCCGCGAGGAGGAAGAGACCCAGTACTTC. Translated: CASSREEEETQYF.

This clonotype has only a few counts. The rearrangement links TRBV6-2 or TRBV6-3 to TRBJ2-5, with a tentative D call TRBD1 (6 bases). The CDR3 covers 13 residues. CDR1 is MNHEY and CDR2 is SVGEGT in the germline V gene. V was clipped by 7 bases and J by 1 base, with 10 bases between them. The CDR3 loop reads CASTTDSQETQYF. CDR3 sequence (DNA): TGTGCCAGCACCACGGACAGCCAAGAGACCCAGTACTTC.

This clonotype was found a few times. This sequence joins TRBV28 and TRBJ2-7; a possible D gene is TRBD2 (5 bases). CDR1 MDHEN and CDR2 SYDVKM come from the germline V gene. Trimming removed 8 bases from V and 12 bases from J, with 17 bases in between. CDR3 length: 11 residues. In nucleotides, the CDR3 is TGTGCCAGCTCCTCCGCCGAGGGATGGTACTTC. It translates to CASSSAEGWYF.

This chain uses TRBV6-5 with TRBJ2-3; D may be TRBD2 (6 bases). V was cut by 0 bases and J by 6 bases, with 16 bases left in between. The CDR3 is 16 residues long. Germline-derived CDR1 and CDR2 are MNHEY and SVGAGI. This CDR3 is CASSYSGAGSLDTQYF. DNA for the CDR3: TGTGCCAGCAGTTACTCCGGGGCGGGATCTTTGGATACGCAGTATTTT.

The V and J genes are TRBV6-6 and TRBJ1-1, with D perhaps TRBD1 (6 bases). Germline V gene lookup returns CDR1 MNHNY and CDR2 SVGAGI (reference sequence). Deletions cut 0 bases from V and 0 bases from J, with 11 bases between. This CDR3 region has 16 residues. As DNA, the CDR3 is TGTGCCAGCAGTTACTCCGGCGGGGGCATGAACACTGAAGCTTTCTTT. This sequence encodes CASSYSGGGMNTEAFF.

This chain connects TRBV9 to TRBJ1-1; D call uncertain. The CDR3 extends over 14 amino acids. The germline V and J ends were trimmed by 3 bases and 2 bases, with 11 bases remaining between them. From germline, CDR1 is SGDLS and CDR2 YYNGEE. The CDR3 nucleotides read TGTGCCAGCAGCGCCGACATTCTAAACACTGAAGCTTTCTTT. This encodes CASSADILNTEAFF.

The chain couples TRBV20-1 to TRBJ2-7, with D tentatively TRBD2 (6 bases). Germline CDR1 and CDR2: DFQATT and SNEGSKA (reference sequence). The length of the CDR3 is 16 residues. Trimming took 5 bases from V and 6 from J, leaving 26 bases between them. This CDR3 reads CSAGETGTPAGREQYF. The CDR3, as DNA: TGCAGTGCTGGGGAAACCGGGACTCCGGCGGGGCGCGAGCAGTACTTC.

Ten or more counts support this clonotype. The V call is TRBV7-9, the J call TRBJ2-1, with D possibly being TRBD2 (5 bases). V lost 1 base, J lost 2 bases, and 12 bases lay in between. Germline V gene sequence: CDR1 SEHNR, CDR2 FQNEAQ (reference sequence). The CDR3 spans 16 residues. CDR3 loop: CASSLEWGDPYNEQFF. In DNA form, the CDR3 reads TGTGCCAGCAGCTTAGAGTGGGGAGATCCCTACAATGAGCAGTTCTTC.

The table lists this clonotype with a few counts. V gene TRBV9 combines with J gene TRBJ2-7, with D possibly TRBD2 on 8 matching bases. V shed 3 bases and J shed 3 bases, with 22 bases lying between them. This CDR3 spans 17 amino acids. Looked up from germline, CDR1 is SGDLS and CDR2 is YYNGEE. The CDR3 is CASSADRSSGGLYEQYF. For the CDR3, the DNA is TGTGCCAGCAGCGCGGACAGGTCGAGCGGGGGTCTCTACGAGCAGTACTTC.

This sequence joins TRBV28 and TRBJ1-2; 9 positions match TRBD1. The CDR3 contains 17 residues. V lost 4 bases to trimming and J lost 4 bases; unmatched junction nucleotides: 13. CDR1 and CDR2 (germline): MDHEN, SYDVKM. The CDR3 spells CASSSIRGQGRVYGYTF. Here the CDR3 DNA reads TGTGCCAGCAGTTCCATACGCGGACAGGGGAGGGTCTATGGCTACACCTTC.

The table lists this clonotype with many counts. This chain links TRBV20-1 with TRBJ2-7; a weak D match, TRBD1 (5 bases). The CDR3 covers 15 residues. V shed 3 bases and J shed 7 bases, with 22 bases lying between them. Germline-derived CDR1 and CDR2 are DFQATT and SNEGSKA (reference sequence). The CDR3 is CSARPIAAFSGEQYF. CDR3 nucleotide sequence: TGCAGTGCTAGGCCAATCGCGGCTTTTTCAGGGGAGCAGTACTTC.

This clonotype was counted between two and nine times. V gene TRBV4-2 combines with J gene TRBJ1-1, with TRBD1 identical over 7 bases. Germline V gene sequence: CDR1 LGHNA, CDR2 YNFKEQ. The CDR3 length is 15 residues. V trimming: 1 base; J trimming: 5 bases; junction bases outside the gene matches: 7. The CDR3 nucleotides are TGTGCCAGCAGCCAAGGTCGCCGACAGGGAACTGAAGCTTTCTTT. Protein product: CASSQGRRQGTEAFF.

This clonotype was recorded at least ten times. The CDR3 spells CASRGTGLETQYF. As DNA, the CDR3 is TGTGCCAGTCGGGGGACAGGGTTAGAGACCCAGTACTTC. V is TRBV7-2 and J is TRBJ2-5, with TRBD1 identical over 9 bases. V shed 9 bases and J 4 bases; nucleotides not matched to a gene: 6. CDR3 length: 13 amino acids. Germline values: CDR1 SGHTA, CDR2 FQGNSA.

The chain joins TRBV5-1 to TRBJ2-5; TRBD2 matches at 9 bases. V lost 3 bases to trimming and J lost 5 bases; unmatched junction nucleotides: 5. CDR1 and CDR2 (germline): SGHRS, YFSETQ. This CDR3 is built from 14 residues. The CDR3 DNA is TGCGCCAGCAGCTCGAGCGGGAGGCGGGAGACCCAGTACTTC. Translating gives CASSSSGRRETQYF.

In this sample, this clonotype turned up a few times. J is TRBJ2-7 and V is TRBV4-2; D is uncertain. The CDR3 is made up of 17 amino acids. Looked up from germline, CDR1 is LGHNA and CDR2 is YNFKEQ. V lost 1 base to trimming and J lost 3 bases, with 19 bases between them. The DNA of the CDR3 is TGTGCCAGCAGCCAAGCGAGCATTGCAGAGACCAGCTACGAGCAGTACTTC. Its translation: CASSQASIAETSYEQYF.

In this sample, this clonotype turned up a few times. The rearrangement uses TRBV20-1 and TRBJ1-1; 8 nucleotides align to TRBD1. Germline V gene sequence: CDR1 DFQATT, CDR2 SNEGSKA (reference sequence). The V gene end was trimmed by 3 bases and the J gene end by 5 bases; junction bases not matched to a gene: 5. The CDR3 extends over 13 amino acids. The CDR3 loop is CSARGDRSTEAFF. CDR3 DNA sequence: TGCAGTGCTAGGGGGGACAGGTCGACTGAAGCTTTCTTT.

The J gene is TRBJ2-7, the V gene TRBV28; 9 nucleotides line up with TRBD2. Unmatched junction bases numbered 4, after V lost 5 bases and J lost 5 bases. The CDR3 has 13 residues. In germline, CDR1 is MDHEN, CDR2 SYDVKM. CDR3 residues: CASSSGRIDEQYF. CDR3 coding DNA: TGTGCCAGCAGTAGCGGGAGGATCGACGAGCAGTACTTC.

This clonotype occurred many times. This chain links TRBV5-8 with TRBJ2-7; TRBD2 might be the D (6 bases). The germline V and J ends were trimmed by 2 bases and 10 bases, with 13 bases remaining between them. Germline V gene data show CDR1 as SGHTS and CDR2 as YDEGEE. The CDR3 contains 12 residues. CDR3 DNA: TGTGCCAGCAGCTTATTTTCGGGACTCCAGTACTTC. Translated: CASSLFSGLQYF.

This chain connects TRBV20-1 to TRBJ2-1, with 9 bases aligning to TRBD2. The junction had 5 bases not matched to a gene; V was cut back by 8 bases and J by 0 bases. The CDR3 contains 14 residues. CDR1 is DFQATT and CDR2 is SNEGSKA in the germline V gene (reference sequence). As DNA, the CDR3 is TGCAGTCCCTGGACTAGCGTCTCCTACAATGAGCAGTTCTTC. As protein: CSPWTSVSYNEQFF.

This CDR3 is CASSPPGQLNTEAFF. The CDR3 bases are TGTGCCAGCTCACCACCGGGACAGCTGAACACTGAAGCTTTCTTT. V usage is TRBV18 and J usage is TRBJ1-1, with 7 positions matching TRBD1. The V segment lost 0 bases and the J segment 0 bases; nucleotides outside the gene matches: 1. The CDR3 spans 15 residues. Germline assignment: CDR1 KGHSH and CDR2 LQKENI.

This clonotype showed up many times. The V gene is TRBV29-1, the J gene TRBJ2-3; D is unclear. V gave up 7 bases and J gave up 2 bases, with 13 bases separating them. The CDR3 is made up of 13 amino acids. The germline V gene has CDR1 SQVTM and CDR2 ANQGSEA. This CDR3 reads CSATLGSTDTQYF. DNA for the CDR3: TGCAGCGCCACTCTCGGATCCACAGATACGCAGTATTTT.